This T cell receptor (beta chain) was identified during a study of blood T cell repertoires in COVID-19 (dated by TCRdb to between 2020 and 2021). Regarding the complete study: Samples covering the acute and convalescent phases of COVID-19 were provided by collaborators in the United States, Italy and Spain. Where available, HLA class I and class II types were taken from metadata supplied by the sample provider and were not determined by assay-based typing. A freely available public database, intended as a resource for researchers studying the immune response to SARS-CoV-2, is where the repertoires were released. The samples were drawn from the first 160 participants of the ongoing ImmuneRACE study and from 1,254 subjects provided by 6 global collaborators. Subjects who had been exposed to COVID-19, were actively infected with it, or had recovered from it provided the deeply sampled blood TCRbeta repertoires that made up the dataset. The prospective study material was composed of cDNA or gDNA derived from T cells, B-cell-depleted T cells, or PBMCs. Nearly every sample came with metadata listing a de-identified subject ID, COVID-19 status, age in years and sex. What the research found in general, with its limitations: The quantity of clinical and demographic metadata differed by source and by participant and was supplied without curation.

TCRbeta CDR3 regions were amplified from genomic DNA by means of the immunoSEQ Assay, a bias-controlled multiplex PCR. Under the source paper's analysis protocol: The number of nucleated cells in each sample was estimated by amplification of reference gene primers within the assay. To quantify the absolute abundance of each unique TCRbeta CDR3 rearrangement, sequence reads were collapsed and filtered. For each sample, productive Simpson clonality was calculated by taking the square root of Simpson's diversity index across productive rearrangements. The clones in this table, taken by TCRdb from immuneACCESS, are in-frame only. Not every clone is retained; where verified, under half of the shortfall comes from an unresolved V gene, and the cause of the rest is unknown. Clone size and the V and J calls come from that table; the DNA yielded D and trimming. The sample includes hundreds of thousands of clones, with more than 85% observed a single time. The top ten constitute approximately 2.9% of the sample.

CDR1 and CDR2, looked up from the germline V gene, are ENHRY and SYGVKD. The CDR3 numbers 15 residues from cysteine through phenylalanine. Of all the DNA, just the CDR3 is kept, 45 bases in frame from base 1. V loses 3 bases, J loses 7 bases, and the germline ends lie 15 bases apart. As to this clone: No cognate antigen has been identified for it. Base quality data are lacking; no much larger clone is found one base away.

The collaborating institutions used their own protocols to collect whole blood in K2EDTA tubes. For TCRbeta analysis, collaborators shipped samples as frozen whole blood, isolated PBMCs, or DNA extracted from either of those sample types. Sequencing used peripheral blood. The sequence derives from a human donor in a cohort sampled during active COVID-19. The rearrangement joined TRBV10-3 to TRBJ1-4; D gene: possibly TRBD1, on 6 matching bases. The DNA sequence reads TGTGCCATCAGTGAAGGCGAGGGGGTCGGTGAAAAACTGTTTTTT. The encoded protein is CAISEGEGVGEKLFF.